Below, 17 T cell receptor beta chains from the same sample are listed, as sequenced in a study of blood T cells in healthy people across ages. The second PCR ran about 6 to 12 cycles with a sample-barcoded 5' primer and J-beta primers. TCRdb called the 5' RACE reads again in MiXCR, with one record for every CDR3 protein. The sample contains about 1,500,000 distinct CDR3 sequences, roughly 28% of which appear only once. Sequences were obtained from blood. The source is a woman in her 30s in good health.

This clonotype was seen only a few times. The CDR3: CASSLGDCFGETQYF. CDR3 DNA: TGTGCCAGCAGCTTAGGGGACTGCTTCGGGGAGACCCAGTACTTC. V usage is TRBV11-2 and J usage is TRBJ2-5; weak D call: TRBD2 (6 bases). The CDR3 consists of 15 residues. Germline V CDR1 and CDR2: SGHAT, FQNNGV. V lost 1 base to trimming and J lost 5 bases, with 14 bases between them.

This clonotype was observed a handful of times. The V gene is TRBV28, the J gene TRBJ2-7; no firm D call. CDR1 is MDHEN and CDR2 is SYDVKM in the germline V gene. CDR3 length equals 13 residues. Trimming left V 6 bases short and J 5 bases short, with 14 bases between. The CDR3 loop is CASSSNRADEQYF. The CDR3 region has the DNA TGTGCCAGCAGCTCCAACCGGGCGGACGAGCAGTACTTC.

The V call is TRBV20-1, the J call TRBJ2-7; 9 positions agree with TRBD1. The CDR3 runs 14 residues. The V gene end was trimmed by 1 base and the J gene end by 3 bases; junction bases not matched to a gene: 4. Germline lookup yields CDR1 DFQATT and CDR2 SNEGSKA (reference sequence). This CDR3 is CSARAPGQGYEQYF. The CDR3 coding sequence is TGCAGTGCTAGAGCCCCGGGACAGGGCTACGAGCAGTACTTC.

The chain joins TRBV14 to TRBJ2-1; the D is unclear. The CDR3 is made up of 13 amino acids. Germline V gene lookup returns CDR1 SGHDN and CDR2 FVKESK. V was pared by 5 bases and J by 5 bases, with 10 bases between. CDR3 residues: CASSRLGHNEQFF. DNA for the CDR3: TGTGCCAGCAGCAGACTGGGCCACAATGAGCAGTTCTTC. Variable domain in full (rest from reference TRBV14 and TRBJ2-1): EAGVTQFPSHSVIEKGQTVTLRCDPISGHDNLYWYRRVMGKEIKFLLHFVKESKQDESGMPNNRFLAERTGGTYSTLKVQPAELEDSGVYFCASSRLGHNEQFFGPGTRLTVL.

The rearrangement links TRBV4-1 to TRBJ1-6; possibly TRBD1 for D (6 bases). Looked up from germline, CDR1 is MGHRA and CDR2 is YSYEKL. V lost 0 bases, J lost 8 bases, and 14 bases lay in between. This CDR3 has 16 amino acids. CDR3 sequence (DNA): TGCGCCAGCAGCCAAGACCTCTCCAGGGGAGATTCACCCCTCCACTTT. Translation gives CASSQDLSRGDSPLHF.

This clonotype occurred many times. This chain links TRBV10-3 with TRBJ2-5; D not certain. This CDR3 has 14 amino acids. Germline assignment: CDR1 ENHRY and CDR2 SYGVKD. The V and J ends lost 2 bases and 1 base respectively, with 8 bases between them. For the CDR3, the DNA is TGTGCCATCAGTGAGGGCTATATCCAAGAGACCCAGTACTTC. Translated, it gives CAISEGYIQETQYF.

This clonotype was counted many times. The chain links TRBV7-2 to TRBJ2-7; possible D gene TRBD2, 6 bases. Per the germline V gene, CDR1 is SGHTA and CDR2 is FQGNSA. The CDR3 runs 14 residues. The V gene lost 5 bases and the J gene lost 3 bases, with 14 bases spanning the gap. CDR3 in DNA: TGTGCCAGCAGCGCGGGACTTTTACTCTACGAGCAGTACTTC. Amino acids: CASSAGLLLYEQYF.

This clonotype was picked up a small number of times. The chain employs TRBV7-9 and TRBJ2-1; no definite D call. This CDR3 contains 16 residues. Trimming cost V 1 base and J 0 bases, with 10 bases left between them. Germline V CDR1 and CDR2: SEHNR, FQNEAQ (reference sequence). CDR3: CASSLGLFGSYNEQFF. The CDR3 bases are TGTGCCAGCAGCTTAGGGCTATTCGGCTCCTACAATGAGCAGTTCTTC.

This chain connects TRBV20-1 to TRBJ1-5; tentative D call: TRBD1 (5 bases). Germline V gene sequence: CDR1 DFQATT, CDR2 SNEGSKA (reference sequence). V was shortened by 1 base and J by 6 bases, with 16 bases between the two germline ends. There are 15 residues in the CDR3. The CDR3 loop reads CSARVGGSVGQPQHF. CDR3 nucleotide sequence: TGCAGTGCTAGAGTCGGGGGTAGCGTTGGTCAGCCCCAGCATTTT.

The chain uses TRBV30 and TRBJ1-5; possible D gene TRBD1, 6 bases. V lost 0 bases and J 3 bases, leaving 15 bases between the germline ends. Germline CDR1 reads GTSNPN; CDR2 reads SVGIG (reference sequence). The CDR3 is 16 amino acids. The DNA of the CDR3 is TGTGCCTGGAGTGTACCCCCTACAGGGCCCAATCAGCCCCAGCATTTT. Its translation is CAWSVPPTGPNQPQHF.

This rearrangement joins TRBV24-1 to TRBJ2-1, with 15 bases lining up with TRBD2. Germline CDR1 and CDR2: KGHDR and SFDVKD. The CDR3 consists of 19 residues. V was pared by 5 bases and J by 6 bases, with 13 bases of the junction left unmatched. CDR3 sequence: CATSATGTSGRFTGNEQFF. The DNA for the CDR3 is TGTGCCACCAGTGCCACCGGGACTAGCGGGAGGTTTACGGGCAATGAGCAGTTCTTC.

There are a few counts of this clonotype. CDR3 DNA sequence: TGCAGCGCCCTAAGGACACCCATGAACACTGAAGCTTTCTTT. It is translated as CSALRTPMNTEAFF. V usage is TRBV29-1 and J usage is TRBJ1-1, with TRBD1 as a possible D gene (5 bases). CDR1 is SQVTM and CDR2 is ANQGSEA in the germline V gene. The CDR3 is 14 amino acids. Trimming removed 7 bases from V and 0 bases from J, with 15 bases in between.

This chain joins TRBV2 and TRBJ1-2; the D gene is possibly TRBD1 (5 bases). CDR1 and CDR2 from the germline V gene are SNHLY and FYNNEI. V dropped 2 bases and J dropped 6 bases, with 16 bases sitting between them. The CDR3 is 15 residues long. The CDR3 region has the DNA TGTGCCAGCAGTGAAAATCTTGCAGGGAATGATGGCTACACCTTC. It is translated as CASSENLAGNDGYTF. The full variable domain, its missing parts supplied by reference TRBV2 and TRBJ1-2, is EPEVTQTPSHQVTQMGQEVILRCVPISNHLYFYWYRQILGQKVEFLVSFYNNEISEKSEIFDDQFSVERPDGSNFTLKIRSTKLEDSAMYFCASSENLAGNDGYTFGSGTRLTVV.

This chain uses TRBV28 with TRBJ2-7; D gene uncertain. CDR3 size: 14 residues. Germline CDR1 and CDR2: MDHEN and SYDVKM. Between the trimmed V and J ends, which lost 7 bases and 2 bases, there was a span of 15 bases. The CDR3 sequence is CASTTAHPAYEQYF. As DNA, the CDR3 is TGTGCCAGCACGACGGCTCATCCTGCCTACGAGCAGTACTTC.

The chain recombines TRBV29-1 with TRBJ1-5; D gene ambiguous. The CDR3 sequence is 14 residues long. The V and J ends lost 4 bases and 5 bases respectively, with 15 bases between them. The germline gives CDR1 SQVTM, CDR2 ANQGSEA. The CDR3 region is CSVVADGTDQPQHF. In DNA, the CDR3 is TGCAGCGTTGTTGCCGACGGAACCGATCAGCCCCAGCATTTT.

This clonotype occurred many times. The chain is built from TRBV7-3 and TRBJ2-1; 8 nucleotides align to TRBD2. The J segment lost 9 bases and the V segment lost 4 bases, leaving 2 bases of the junction unmatched. The CDR3 spans 12 residues. Germline CDR1 SGHTA, CDR2 FQGTGA. The DNA of the CDR3 is TGTGCCAGCAGCTCCACTAGCGGTGAGCAGTTCTTC. Translated, it gives CASSSTSGEQFF. The entire variable domain, with the rest obtained from reference TRBV7-3 and TRBJ2-1, is as follows: GAGVSQTPSNKVTEKGKYVELRCDPISGHTALYWYRQSLGQGPEFLIYFQGTGAADDSGLPNDRFFAVRPEGSVSTLKIQRTERGDSAVYLCASSSTSGEQFFGPGTRLTVL.

The chain couples TRBV2 to TRBJ2-5; 8 positions agree with TRBD1. V lost 6 bases and J lost 2; bases outside the gene matches: 8. Germline V gene sequence: CDR1 SNHLY, CDR2 FYNNEI. The CDR3 runs 15 residues. CDR3 sequence: CASRAGQGPQETQYF. CDR3 nucleotides: TGTGCCAGCAGAGCTGGACAGGGCCCACAAGAGACCCAGTACTTC.